The T cell receptor beta chain under discussion was sequenced for a study of PD-1 blockade in classical Hodgkin lymphoma. Findings and limits, study-wide: The diversity seen at baseline in complete responders resembled that of newly diagnosed patients.

Time point given: cycle 4 day 1 (C4D1), after 5 to 7 weeks of nivolumab. Every patient experienced relapse after autologous stem cell transplantation, and brentuximab vedotin exposure varied. V was pared by 6 bases and J by 8 bases, with 8 bases between. This CDR3 is 11 amino acids long. From germline, CDR1 is MDHEN and CDR2 SYDVKM. With respect to this clone: What it recognizes is unknown.

The protocol was immunoSEQ multiplex PCR, while the TCRdb copy is restricted to in-frame clones and leaves out a portion. The data hold fewer than 55,000 clones, with 60% to 80% observed a single time. The sample in question was peripheral blood mononuclear cells (PBMCs), obtained before the fourth cycle of nivolumab. The chain couples TRBV28 to TRBJ2-1; D unresolved. The TCR sequence derives from a human donor with classical Hodgkin lymphoma. In nucleotides, the CDR3 is TGTGCCAGCAGCCCTTTGGATGAGCAGTTCTTC. This gives the protein CASSPLDEQFF.